The 25 T cell receptor beta chains presented below share a single source sample, sequenced in a study of blood T cells in healthy people across ages. Then a second PCR, running roughly 7 to 11 cycles, was carried out with a sample-barcoded 5' primer and a J-beta primer mix. TCRdb used MiXCR to reprocess the 5' RACE reads, holding one entry per CDR3 protein. The table has roughly 680,000 distinct CDR3 sequences, approximately 52% seen once; the top ten hold roughly 14%. The sequenced sample consisted of blood. Receptors were obtained from a woman of 80 years or more in good health.

This clonotype was counted many times. The chain combines TRBV4-1 with TRBJ2-5; 7 bases agree with TRBD1. CDR3 length: 15 residues. CDR1 and CDR2 from the germline V gene are MGHRA and YSYEKL. Unmatched junction bases numbered 5, after V lost 2 bases and J lost 2 bases. The CDR3 coding sequence is TGCGCCAGCAGCCAAAGCCGGGACAGACAAGAGACCCAGTACTTC. Its translation is CASSQSRDRQETQYF.

This clonotype was counted a few times. V gene TRBV6-6 combines with J gene TRBJ2-5; D is perhaps TRBD1 (5 bases). The CDR3 sequence is 16 residues long. Germline V gene lookup returns CDR1 MNHNY and CDR2 SVGAGI (reference sequence). V was shortened by 0 bases and J by 11 bases, with 22 bases between the two germline ends. The CDR3: CASSYSRAGQYNEQYF. The CDR3 DNA reads as TGTGCCAGCAGTTACTCCCGCGCAGGGCAGTACAATGAGCAGTACTTC.

Concerning this clonotype itself: A much larger clone lies one base from this, so it may be a read error. This chain links TRBV20-1 with TRBJ2-7, with a possible D match to TRBD1 (5 bases). With the DNA end fitting TRBJ2-4 better, the J assignment may be wrong. CDR3 length: 13 residues. The germline V gene encodes CDR1 DFQATT and CDR2 SNEGSKA (reference sequence). The chain's CDR3 is CSPFRVAKNIQYF. DNA of the CDR3: TGCAGTCCTTTCAGGGTAGCCAAAAACATTCAGTACTTC.

The chain links TRBV7-3 to TRBJ1-6; the D gene is possibly TRBD1 (6 bases). The germline V gene encodes CDR1 SGHTA and CDR2 FQGTGA. The ends were cut back, 3 bases at V and 9 bases at J, with 18 bases in the middle. The CDR3 is made up of 16 amino acids. The CDR3 bases are TGTGCCAGCAGCTTGGGGGCTGGGCGTGTGGGTTCACCCCTCCACTTT. Residues: CASSLGAGRVGSPLHF.

This clonotype occurred many times. The CDR3 bases are TGTGCCACCAGCAGAGATCTGAGACTAGCGGGAGGGTCCCATGAGCAGTTCTTC. It encodes CATSRDLRLAGGSHEQFF. The chain combines TRBV15 with TRBJ2-1; 14 bases are shared with TRBD2. V shed 0 bases, J shed 8 bases, and the junction held 9 bases outside the gene matches. Germline CDR1 and CDR2: LNHNV and YYDKDF (reference sequence). This CDR3 has 18 residues.

This clonotype was counted between two and nine times. This sequence may be a read error, since a much larger clone differs from it by one base. This chain joins TRBV15 and TRBJ1-4; D is possibly TRBD1 (6 bases). Germline CDR1 is LNHNV and CDR2 is YYDKDF (reference sequence). The CDR3 spans 16 residues. The CDR3 is CAASREPQGRNEKLFF. CDR3 nucleotide sequence: TGTGCCGCCAGCAGGGAGCCACAGGGTCGTAATGAAAAACTGTTTTTT. Complete variable domain (other parts from reference TRBV15 and TRBJ1-4): DAMVIQNPRYQVTQFGKPVTLSCSQTLNHNVMYWYQQKSSQAPKLLFHYYDKDFNNEADTPDNFQSRRPNTSFCFLDIRSPGLGDTAMYLCAASREPQGRNEKLFFGSGTQLSVL.

V is TRBV12-3 or TRBV12-4 and J is TRBJ2-2; TRBD1 is a possible D gene (7 bases). This CDR3 has 14 residues. Trimming left V 8 bases short and J 4 bases short, with 14 bases between. The CDR3 loop is CASLDREATGELFF. DNA of the CDR3: TGTGCCAGCCTTGACAGGGAGGCCACCGGGGAGCTGTTTTTT.

The CDR3 reads CASSFQGGPYEQYF. The CDR3 nucleotides read TGTGCCAGCAGTTTTCAAGGAGGACCCTACGAGCAGTACTTC. The rearrangement joins TRBV12-3 or TRBV12-4 to TRBJ2-7, with D possibly TRBD2 on 5 matching bases. V gave up 3 bases and J gave up 2 bases, with 11 bases separating them. The CDR3 spans 14 residues.

This clonotype was picked up many times. The V call is TRBV7-9, the J call TRBJ2-3; tentative D call: TRBD1 (5 bases). V lost 0 bases and J lost 10, with 14 bases in between. This CDR3 has 14 amino acids. Germline V lookup: CDR1 SEHNR, CDR2 FQNEAQ (reference sequence). The CDR3 DNA is TGTGCCAGCAGCTTAGCGTCTGTAGGGGTTGCGCAGTATTTT. Translated, it gives CASSLASVGVAQYF.

The V call is TRBV5-1, the J call TRBJ1-2; D remains unclear. Per the germline V gene, CDR1 is SGHRS and CDR2 is YFSETQ. The V and J ends lost 0 bases and 0 bases respectively, with 9 bases between them. This CDR3 spans 15 amino acids. The CDR3 spells CASSLGSASNYGYTF. CDR3 bases: TGCGCCAGCAGCTTGGGAAGCGCTTCTAACTATGGCTACACCTTC.

The table lists this clonotype with a count of one. A much larger clone lies one base from this, so it may be a read error. The V and J genes are TRBV12-3 or TRBV12-4 and TRBJ1-2, with unresolved D. This CDR3 region has 14 residues. V was clipped by 6 bases and J by 2 bases, with 13 bases between them. CDR3 in DNA: TGTGCCAGCAGAGTGGACCGAAGGAACTATGGCTACACCTTC. The encoded protein is CASRVDRRNYGYTF.

This clonotype showed up many times. The chain couples TRBV2 to TRBJ1-2, with a weak D call TRBD1 (5 bases). This CDR3 is built from 14 residues. The V gene lost 4 bases and the J gene lost 3 bases, with 12 bases spanning the gap. CDR1 is SNHLY and CDR2 is FYNNEI in the germline V gene. Here the CDR3 reads CASSVRGRDYGYTF. DNA for the CDR3: TGTGCCAGCAGTGTGAGGGGTCGGGACTATGGCTACACCTTC. The full variable domain, with the rest looked up from reference TRBV2 and TRBJ1-2, is EPEVTQTPSHQVTQMGQEVILRCVPISNHLYFYWYRQILGQKVEFLVSFYNNEISEKSEIFDDQFSVERPDGSNFTLKIRSTKLEDSAMYFCASSVRGRDYGYTFGSGTRLTVV.

This clonotype was seen a handful of times. The V call is TRBV3-1, the J call TRBJ2-5; perhaps TRBD2 as D (5 bases). Trimming shortened V by 2 bases and J by 10 bases, and 14 bases separated the two germline ends. This CDR3 has 13 residues. CDR1 and CDR2 (germline): LGHDT, YNNKEL (reference sequence). CDR3 sequence: CASSQSPQRLQYF. CDR3 in DNA: TGTGCCAGCAGCCAAAGCCCGCAGCGGCTCCAGTACTTC.

This clonotype was recorded many times. The rearrangement joins TRBV11-2 to TRBJ2-7, with TRBD1 as a possible D gene (6 bases). V was cut by 4 bases and J by 5 bases, with 15 bases left in between. Germline V gene data show CDR1 as SGHAT and CDR2 as FQNNGV. This CDR3 has 14 residues. The CDR3 bases are TGTGCCAGCAGCTGGGGAAGGACAGCCCACGAGCAGTACTTC. It is translated as CASSWGRTAHEQYF. Filled out from reference TRBV11-2 and TRBJ2-7, the complete variable domain reads EAGVAQSPRYKIIEKRQSVAFWCNPISGHATLYWYQQILGQGPKLLIQFQNNGVVDDSQLPKDRFSAERLKGVDSTLKIQPAKLEDSAVYLCASSWGRTAHEQYFGPGTRLTVT.

Regarding this clonotype: Just one base apart from a much larger clone, this may be a read error. The chain couples TRBV7-2 to TRBJ2-1, with 9 bases that match TRBD2. With V trimmed by 1 base and J by 12 bases, 7 bases remained unmatched. There are 14 residues in the CDR3. Germline V gene lookup returns CDR1 SGHTA and CDR2 FQGNSA. CDR3 sequence: CASSLGSGGGGQFF. In DNA form, the CDR3 reads TGTGCCAGCAGCTTAGGTAGCGGGGGAGGTGGGCAGTTCTTC.

This chain joins TRBV5-1 and TRBJ2-3; D perhaps matches TRBD2 (6 bases). Germline V gene sequence: CDR1 SGHRS, CDR2 YFSETQ. The CDR3 contains 13 residues. The V and J ends lost 2 bases and 4 bases respectively, with 8 bases between them. The CDR3 is CASSLGTSDTQYF. For the CDR3, the DNA is TGCGCCAGCAGCTTAGGGACTTCAGATACGCAGTATTTT.

This rearrangement joins TRBV27 to TRBJ2-3; D gene uncertain. The germline V gene has CDR1 MNHEY and CDR2 SMNVEV (reference sequence). The CDR3 has 16 amino acids. With 0 bases removed from V and 4 bases from J, the gap between germline ends came to 14 bases. The CDR3 sequence is CASSLSSPSMPDTQYF. The CDR3 DNA reads as TGTGCCAGCAGTTTATCGAGCCCTTCAATGCCAGATACGCAGTATTTT.

The chain carries TRBV2 and TRBJ2-3; the match to TRBD2 covers 12 bases. Unmatched junction bases numbered 9, after V lost 6 bases and J lost 5 bases. Per the germline V gene, CDR1 is SNHLY and CDR2 is FYNNEI. This CDR3 spans 16 amino acids. The CDR3 protein is CASRRLAGGPRDTQYF. DNA for the CDR3: TGTGCCAGCAGACGCCTAGCGGGAGGGCCGAGAGATACGCAGTATTTT.

This clonotype appeared many times. The chain recombines TRBV7-9 with TRBJ2-3; 9 bases map to TRBD2. The CDR3 extends over 15 amino acids. J was trimmed by 5 bases and V by 1 base; bases with no gene match: 4. Per the germline V gene, CDR1 is SEHNR and CDR2 is FQNEAQ (reference sequence). The CDR3 DNA reads TGTGCCAGCAGCTTAGTTAGCGGGAGAGTAGATACGCAGTATTTT. This encodes CASSLVSGRVDTQYF.

There are many counts of this clonotype. The rearrangement joins TRBV7-2 to TRBJ2-1; the match to TRBD2 covers 14 bases. The junction had 5 bases not matched to a gene; V was cut back by 5 bases and J by 8 bases. This CDR3 is 15 amino acids long. Germline loops: CDR1 SGHTA, CDR2 FQGNSA. The CDR3 bases are TGTGCCAGCAGCAAAGGGACTAGCGGGAGCTATGAGCAGTTCTTC. Its translation is CASSKGTSGSYEQFF.

This clonotype was picked up a small number of times. The rearrangement links TRBV5-1 to TRBJ2-5, with 16 bases aligning to TRBD2. The J segment lost 2 bases and the V segment lost 1 base, leaving 5 bases of the junction unmatched. CDR3 length equals 18 residues. CDR1 is SGHRS, CDR2 YFSETQ, per germline. CDR3 loop: CASSLRSGLAGGQETQYF. The CDR3 bases are TGCGCCAGCAGCTTGCGGTCGGGACTAGCGGGAGGGCAAGAGACCCAGTACTTC.

As regards this clonotype: The junction does not match germline at one end; this may be a read error. This chain connects TRBV27 to TRBJ2-5; unclear D gene. The DNA end lines up better with TRBJ2-7; the J call may be wrong. Germline V lookup: CDR1 MNHEY, CDR2 SMNVEV (reference sequence). CDR3 length: 13 amino acids. The CDR3 region has the DNA TGTGCCAGCAGTGTATCCCCCTCCCACGAGCAGTACTTC. Encoded protein: CASSVSPSHEQYF.

The gene calls are TRBV2 and TRBJ2-7; 10 nucleotides match TRBD2. The CDR3 sequence is 15 residues long. CDR1 is SNHLY, CDR2 FYNNEI, per germline. With 6 bases clipped from V and 7 bases from J, the junction kept 12 bases outside the gene matches. CDR3 sequence: CASSTLAGRLLEQYF. In nucleotides, the CDR3 is TGTGCCAGCAGCACACTAGCGGGACGTCTCTTGGAGCAGTACTTC.

CDR3 in amino acids: CASSTRGQGTDTQYF. The CDR3 nucleotides are TGTGCCAGCAGTACCCGGGGACAGGGGACAGATACGCAGTATTTT. The V and J genes are TRBV28 and TRBJ2-3; 10 bases match TRBD1. The CDR3 contains 15 residues. Germline values: CDR1 MDHEN, CDR2 SYDVKM. Trimming removed 5 bases from V and 3 bases from J; junction bases left unmatched: 5.

In regard to this clonotype: A much larger clone differs from this one at a single base, so this may be a read error. CDR3 region: CASSYTSAETQFF. DNA of the CDR3: TGTGCTAGCAGCTACACTAGCGCGGAGACCCAGTTCTTC. The gene calls are TRBV7-7 and TRBJ2-1; 7 bases agree with TRBD2. In germline, CDR1 is SSHAT, CDR2 FNYEAQ (reference sequence). The CDR3 length is 13 residues.